The sequence of this T cell receptor beta chain was determined in a study of cytomegalovirus exposure and HLA in healthy donors (dated by TCRdb to about 2017). Regarding the research as a whole: In an earlier analysis of fewer than 750 of the donors, approximately 260 Gb of sequence data and just under 120 million unique TCR beta sequences from 150 million to 200 million T cells were reported. Typing coverage differed by locus: A, B, C, DRB1 and DQB1 were typed in about 629-640 donors, DQA1 in 522, DPA1 in nearly 610, and DPB1 in just under 480. Donor age, sex, ethnicity and CMV serostatus were compiled together with the repertoire data. To predict cytomegalovirus infection status, the study combined high-throughput TCR immunosequencing, statistical association of individual TCRs with disease status, and machine learning. A later genetic analysis used genome-wide SNP genotypes for about 60% of the 666 donors, treating that subset as a discovery cohort. The study profiled the T cell repertoires of 550 to 700 subjects by immunosequencing and related them to cytomegalovirus serostatus. In addition to the first cohort of 500 to 850 subjects, a separate validation cohort of under 150 different subjects was used. Among about 400 genotyped donors of the cohort, an average of roughly 230,000 unique TCR beta nucleotide sequences was sequenced per donor, of which about 19% were non-productive. The later analysis used no new phenotypic data to find candidate immune exposures, relying instead on TCR beta sequences and their occurrence across donors. Around 330 gigabases of sequencing data and tens of millions of unique TCR sequences made up an early release that covered approximately 700 HLA-typed donors. The aim of the study was to test whether cataloging public T cell receptors could identify signatures of past pathogen exposure. Because of strong linkage in the cohort, roughly five DR-DQ haplotypes were treated as single units for association and clustering. All discovery cohort repertoires had been generated on a single sequencing platform. Class I and class II HLA loci were covered by the typing at four-digit resolution. An earlier analysis of about 600 of the donors used high-throughput TCR beta sequencing to judge whether each TCR beta V gene segment behaved as functional or pseudogenic. Of the 300 to 500 genotyped donors, less than 90% were placed in the genetic ancestry cluster associated with self-reported Caucasian donors. To study patterns of TCR occurrence, a later analysis re-analyzed previously published TCR beta repertoires from under 750 donors and added high-resolution HLA genotyping. The research as a whole found: Compared with the approximately 670-donor mean, donors in an Asian-associated ancestry cluster had fewer N-insertions in productive TCRs, according to a later genetic analysis. A further reported finding was that TCR beta sequences accurately predicted the HLA-A and HLA-B alleles for most subjects in the first cohort. Linkage disequilibrium might explain the correlated functional status among segregating V segments, but an unknown experimental factor could not be ruled out. In a later analysis, HLA-associated TCR beta chains showed more clonal expansion and lower generation probabilities than non-associated chains that were equally common. Specific HLA alleles were associated with 16,951 TCR beta sequences at a false discovery rate of 0.05 in a later analysis. The 87-base-pair reads could not distinguish some IMGT-functional V segments, including TRBV6-2 and TRBV6-3, so those segments were excluded. In a later genetic analysis, a missense DCLRE1C variant was associated with V-gene and J-gene trimming of TCR beta chains, and the association was replicated in an independent cohort. Because HLA typing was missing for some donors at each locus, association tests included only the typed subset. The study listed 150 to 200 TCR beta chains as associated with cytomegalovirus. The authors suggested that the approach could potentially be generalized to other disease states and immunological phenotypes. The cohort was sequenced for TCR beta chains only, and without alpha or paired-chain data the features that could be detected were limited. The classifier was reported to diagnose cytomegalovirus status with high specificity and sensitivity in both the original cohort and the validation cohort. Sequencing depth was assumed to be roughly uniform across donors in the presence/absence analyses, though that assumption may not hold. Because counts were too low, fewer than 20 rarely observed V segments, including chromosome 9 orphons, were excluded from the earlier analysis of a few hundred of the donors. Several of the top co-occurrence clusters appeared to be linked to parvovirus B19, influenza, CMV and Epstein-Barr virus, according to a later analysis. In vitro tests confirmed that a few of the cytomegalovirus-associated TCR beta chains recognize cytomegalovirus antigens. In a later analysis, most CMV-associated TCR beta chains were found to appear HLA-restricted, with HLA associations seemingly driven largely by CMV exposure. Strong co-occurrence of HLA alleles, especially DR and DQ, made assigning TCR associations to individual alleles difficult. Most TCR sequences were observed very rarely across donors, whereas some public TCRs were present in many individuals. A cluster of highly shared sequence variants was judged likely to represent a technical artifact of the sequencing pipeline. An earlier analysis of around 600 of the donors showed that most TCR beta V segments appeared in productive rearrangements either about 90% or about 30% of the time, which broadly matched IMGT annotations. For the cohort, immune exposure information was limited to CMV serostatus. In a later analysis, the rate of TCR association differed among HLA loci, with DRB1 alleles having the most associated TCRs and HLA-C alleles having the fewest.

The CDR3 starts with the cysteine, ends with the phenylalanine, and has 15 residues. This entry keeps only the CDR3 DNA: 45 bases, framed from base 1. CDR1 and CDR2, per the germline V gene, are LGHNA and YNFKEQ. V lost 4 bases and J lost 8 bases, and the count of bases not matched to a germline gene is 9. To note about this clone: Its antigen specificity is not known. Base-call qualities are not available, and no considerably larger clone is one nucleotide away.

Library creation used the immunoSEQ multiplex PCR assay. The multiplex PCR relied on a mix of 60 forward primers for TCR Vbeta segments and 13 reverse primers for TCR Jbeta segments. The CDR3 region of rearranged TCR beta genes was amplified from genomic DNA by a multiplex PCR assay. The Illumina HiSeq System was used to sequence the amplified TCR beta libraries as 87-base-pair reads. Processing in the source paper ran as follows. A later analysis tallied 80 million to 95 million unique TCR beta chains across the roughly 610 repertoires, and approximately 12 million of those chains were shared by two or more donors. Raw reads were error-corrected and collapsed into unique sequences by a nearest-neighbor algorithm in which closely related sequences were merged to remove PCR and sequencing errors. V, D and J gene segments were assigned by aligning CDR3 sequences to IMGT reference sequences. Each retained sequence needed at least a six-nucleotide match to both a V gene segment and a J gene segment. A rearrangement counted as productive if the CDR3 had no stop codons and remained in frame with V and J, and every other rearrangement counted as non-productive. Following IMGT convention, CDR3 was defined as the stretch from the second conserved V-encoded cysteine to the conserved J-encoded phenylalanine. Sequences without an unambiguous match to a single V gene segment were excluded from the earlier analysis of about 640 of the donors. An earlier analysis of under 750 of the donors called V segments functional above 56.7% productive rearrangements and segregating when the between-donor standard deviation exceeded 5%. A statistical classification framework was built to diagnose cytomegalovirus status from the catalog of TCR beta chain sequences. V and J gene assignment, in a later analysis, came from comparing TCR nucleotide sequences with IMGT/GENE-DB human TR gene sequences. Using the TCRdist pipeline, a later analysis assigned CDR3 sequences along with most-parsimonious VDJ recombination scenarios. In a later analysis, every TCR beta chain was defined by the combination of its CDR3 amino acid sequence and its V-gene family, and reads without a unique V-gene family were dropped. As a way to deal with suspected cross-contamination and a sequencing artifact, a later analysis dropped 640 or so nucleotide sequences that were highly shared and had low generation probability. For each public chain, a later analysis derived a clonal expansion index from normalized ranks of inferred template counts within each repertoire. In a later analysis, generation probabilities were computed using a VDJ recombination model fitted to out-of-frame rearrangements, and the results were checked against IGoR. Hypergeometric tests were used in a later analysis to score TCR-TCR, TCR-HLA and TCR-CMV co-occurrence, with a repertoire-size bias correction applied to the TCR pairs. False discovery rates were estimated in a later analysis by permuting HLA or CMV assignments 20 times. In a later analysis, co-occurring TCRs were grouped using DBSCAN, with TCRdist sequence similarity added in when clustering inside HLA-allele-positive subsets. Repertoires with fewer than 30,000 or more than 120,000 public chains were left out of co-occurrence clustering, as were about 5 repertoires with anomalous nucleotide sharing. This is the immuneACCESS table as TCRdb keeps it, with only in-frame sequences that have V and J called. A part of the clones is gone; compared with another copy, unresolved V genes explain less than half, and the rest is unexplained. V, J and clone size were drawn from that table, and D and trimming were deduced from the DNA. The sample table shows about 130,000 clones, and about 71% are seen once. The leading ten clones occupy over 2% of the sample.

The cohort comprised 710 or so healthy bone marrow donors. All cohort members were sampled while nominally healthy, although unrecorded immune exposures were likely present. The donor was CMV seropositive and belonged to the group of 250 to 300 seropositive cohort members. A peripheral blood sample was collected from each donor, and TCR beta sequencing was performed on peripheral blood mononuclear cells. Genomic DNA was extracted from the blood cell samples with the Qiagen DNeasy Blood Extraction Kit. The receptor was derived from a woman aged 60-70 years in good health and CMV-seropositive. Specimen: PBMCs. This receptor chain uses TRBV4-2 and TRBJ1-4, with TRBD1 identical over 8 junction bases. For the CDR3, the sequence is CASSPRTTGGEKLFF. The DNA sequence follows: TGTGCCAGCAGCCCAAGAACCACAGGGGGGGAAAAACTGTTTTTT.